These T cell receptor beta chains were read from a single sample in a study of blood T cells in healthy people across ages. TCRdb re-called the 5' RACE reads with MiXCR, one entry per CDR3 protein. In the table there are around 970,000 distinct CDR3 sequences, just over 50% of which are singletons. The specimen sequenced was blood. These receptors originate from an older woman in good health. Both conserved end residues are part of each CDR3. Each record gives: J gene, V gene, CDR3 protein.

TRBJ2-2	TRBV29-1	CSVVGDPNTGELFF
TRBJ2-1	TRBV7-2	CASSLLGLTSSYNEQFF
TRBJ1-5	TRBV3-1	CASSQRNGNQPQHF
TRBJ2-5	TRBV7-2	CASSLAPAQETQYF
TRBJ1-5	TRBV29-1	CSVLEDRNLNQPQHF
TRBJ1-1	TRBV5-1	CASSVRGTEAFF
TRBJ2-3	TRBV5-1	CASSTLESTDTQYF
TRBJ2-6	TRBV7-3	CASSLVQAAGANVLTF
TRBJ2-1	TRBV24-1	CATSGQGKAGNEQFF
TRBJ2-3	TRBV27	CASSRLPSTHTQYF
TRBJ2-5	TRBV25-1	CASKRPAGTQYF
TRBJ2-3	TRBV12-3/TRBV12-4	CASKHSGSDTQYF
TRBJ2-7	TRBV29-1	CSVESGGGPYEQYF
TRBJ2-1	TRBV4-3	CASRPTGRAGVNEQFF
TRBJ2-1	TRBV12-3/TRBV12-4	CASSFISGGNEQFF
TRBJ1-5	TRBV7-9	CASSEDGGAQPQHF
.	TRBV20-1	CSARAAGYQETQFF
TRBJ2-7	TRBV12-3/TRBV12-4	CASRPDGFYEQYF
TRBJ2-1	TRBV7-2	CASSSRFTYNEQFF
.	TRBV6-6	CASSRDRVGNEQYF
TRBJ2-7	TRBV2	CASSEEGLAGYEQYF
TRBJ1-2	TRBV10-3	CAISEPARAGTYGYTF
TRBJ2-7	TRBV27	CASSLAGTGYYEQYF
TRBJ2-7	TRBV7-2	CASMAGRKPYEQYF
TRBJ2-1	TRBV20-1	CSARDTHSVSNEQFF
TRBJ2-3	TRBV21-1	CASSKVLAGARTDTQYF
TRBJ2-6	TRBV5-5	CASSLADSGANVLTF
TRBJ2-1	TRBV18	CASSLGLDVRGNEQFF
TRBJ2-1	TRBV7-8	CASSVSRVRPYNEQFF
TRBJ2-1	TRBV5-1	CASSANSSNLYNEQFF
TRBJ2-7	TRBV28	CASSLGTSGSLYEQYF
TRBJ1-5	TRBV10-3	CAISESNTVGWPQHF
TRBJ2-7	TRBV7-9	CASSTLPDREFYEQYF
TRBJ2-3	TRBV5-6	CASSSQAGGPSWTDTQYF
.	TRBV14	CASSQVPGGIQYF
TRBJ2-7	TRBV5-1	CASSPPREGYEQYF
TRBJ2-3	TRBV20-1	CSARDPTSGRRGTQYF
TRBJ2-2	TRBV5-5	CASSLAVRQDTGELFF
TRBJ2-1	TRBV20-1	CSARWLAAYNEQFF
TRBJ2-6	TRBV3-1	CASSPKAGANVLTF
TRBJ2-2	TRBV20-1	CSAKPGQGTGELFF
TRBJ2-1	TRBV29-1	CSAVQDTSYNEQFF
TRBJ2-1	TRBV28	CASSYPGLAGALTHNEQFF
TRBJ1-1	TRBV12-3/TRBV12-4	CASSTYRGGGTEAFF